This entry is about one TCR beta chain. Its matching antigen is unknown. TCRdb recomputed calls from the 5' RACE reads with MiXCR, one row per CDR3 protein. The repertoire consists of fewer than 400,000 distinct CDR3 sequences, with less than 10% occurring once and the leading ten covering more than 12%. This specimen belongs to a study of CD8 T cells in ankylosing spondylitis. This CDR3 has 12 amino acids. Germline V CDR1 and CDR2: GTSNPN, SVGIG (reference sequence). The junction had 4 bases not matched to a gene; V was cut back by 3 bases and J by 11 bases. Study-level results: According to the report, clones linked to the disease were significantly enriched in matched synovial fluid samples taken from ankylosing spondylitis patients. Ankylosing spondylitis blood appeared to carry a characteristic TCR beta motif of roughly eight highly homologous variants. Certain motif variants had earlier been reported in reactive arthritis synovial fluid and blood.

The chain uses TRBV30 and TRBJ2-1, with 10 bases matching TRBD2. This TCR derives from a male donor with ankylosing spondylitis. The sample consisted of blood, either unsorted or a sorted T cell fraction (not recorded which). The CDR3 loop is CAWSATSGKQFF. CDR3 DNA sequence: TGTGCCTGGAGCGCCACTAGCGGGAAGCAGTTCTTC.